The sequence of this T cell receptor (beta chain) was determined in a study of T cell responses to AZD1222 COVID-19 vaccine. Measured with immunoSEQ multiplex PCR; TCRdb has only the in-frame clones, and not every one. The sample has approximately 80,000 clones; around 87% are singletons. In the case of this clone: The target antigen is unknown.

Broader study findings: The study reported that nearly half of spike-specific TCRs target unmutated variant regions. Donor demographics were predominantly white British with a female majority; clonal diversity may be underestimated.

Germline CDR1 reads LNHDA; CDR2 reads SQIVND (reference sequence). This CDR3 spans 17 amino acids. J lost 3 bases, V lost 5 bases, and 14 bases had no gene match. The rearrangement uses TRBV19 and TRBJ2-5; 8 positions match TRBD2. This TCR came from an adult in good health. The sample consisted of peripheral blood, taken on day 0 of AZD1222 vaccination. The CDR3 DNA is TGTGCCAGTAGTTCATGGGGCGGGCAAGCGGGAGAAGAGACCCAGTACTTC. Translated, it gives CASSSWGGQAGEETQYF. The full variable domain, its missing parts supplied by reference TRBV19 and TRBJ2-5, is DGGITQSPKYLFRKEGQNVTLSCEQNLNHDAMYWYRQDPGQGLRLIYYSQIVNDFQKGDIAEGYSVSREKKESFPLTVTSAQKNPTAFYLCASSSWGGQAGEETQYFGPGTRLLVL.